The entry below describes one T cell receptor beta chain. What it recognizes is unknown. The sample comes from a study of cytomegalovirus exposure and HLA in healthy donors. Overall study results and limits: Across donors, presence/absence analyses took sequencing depth to be roughly uniform. With later analysis, a missense DCLRE1C variant became linked to TCR beta V- and J-gene trimming.

PCR employed 60 Vbeta and 13 Jbeta primers. Some clones are missing from TCRdb's copy, which holds only in-frame ones; the method was immunoSEQ multiplex PCR. The sample records more than 45,000 clones, roughly 81% being singletons. Trimming cost V 4 bases and J 6 bases; bases outside gene matches: 8. Germline CDR1 LGHNA, CDR2 YNFKEQ. The CDR3 runs to 15 residues. Sequenced sample: PBMCs. The V and J genes are TRBV4-2 and TRBJ2-4; 8 bases line up with TRBD2. This TCR came from a woman aged 35 to 49 in good health and CMV-seropositive. The CDR3 is CASSPREGVGNIQYF. The CDR3 DNA is TGTGCCAGCAGCCCCCGGGAGGGGGTGGGAAACATTCAGTACTTC.